This T cell receptor (beta chain) was captured in a study of blood T cell repertoires in COVID-19. Study-level background: Sites in the United States, Italy and Spain provided acute and convalescent COVID-19 samples.

Measured with immunoSEQ multiplex PCR; TCRdb has only the in-frame clones, and not every one. There are over 150,000 clones in the sample; around 84% occur only once, and under 2% lies in the top ten. V shed 0 bases and J shed 14 bases, with 14 bases lying between them. This CDR3 contains 13 residues. The germline V gene encodes CDR1 SGHAT and CDR2 FQDESV (reference sequence). V is TRBV11-1 and J is TRBJ2-4; D may be TRBD1 (6 bases). The sequencing sample was made of peripheral blood. The source is a man older than 75 with acute or convalescent COVID-19. CDR3 protein: CASSLARGSHEYF. Here the CDR3 DNA reads TGTGCCAGCAGCTTAGCGAGGGGGAGTCACGAGTACTTC.